The rows below give T cell receptor beta chains drawn from one sample of a study of blood T cell repertoires in COVID-19. The protocol was immunoSEQ multiplex PCR, while the TCRdb copy is restricted to in-frame clones and leaves out a portion. The sample holds tens of thousands of clones; roughly 80% are singletons and the top ten take about 6%. Sequencing was performed on peripheral blood. These TCRs come from a man between 65 and 85 years old with COVID-19, enrolled during active disease. The CDR3 runs from the conserved cysteine through the conserved F or W. D genes are given only for firm matches. The size entry is marked missing in some rows and otherwise reads once, few, many or a size class.

V gene: TRBV4-2; D gene: -; J gene: TRBJ1-2; clone size: -; CDR3 protein: CASSQDGHPASGGYTF; CDR3 DNA: TGTGCCAGCAGCCAAGATGGTCACCCGGCAAGCGGCGGCTACACCTTC
V gene: TRBV2; D gene: -; J gene: TRBJ1-3; clone size: once; CDR3 protein: CASSLTSGVSGNTIYF; CDR3 DNA: TGTGCCAGCAGCCTCACTTCAGGGGTCTCTGGAAACACCATATATTTT
V gene: TRBV28; D gene: -; J gene: TRBJ2-5; clone size: -; CDR3 protein: CASSRIVGRGETQYF; CDR3 DNA: TGTGCCAGCAGTCGAATCGTTGGACGGGGAGAGACCCAGTACTTC
V gene: TRBV28; D gene: TRBD1; J gene: TRBJ1-3; clone size: -; CDR3 protein: CASKRDRGTGNTIYF; CDR3 DNA: TGTGCCAGTAAAAGGGACAGGGGTACGGGAAACACCATATATTTT
V gene: TRBV28; D gene: -; J gene: TRBJ2-6; clone size: -; CDR3 protein: CASSPSIGGSGANVLTF; CDR3 DNA: TGTGCCAGCAGTCCAAGTATAGGCGGATCTGGGGCCAACGTCCTGACTTTC
V gene: TRBV10-1; D gene: -; J gene: TRBJ2-2; clone size: -; CDR3 protein: CASRQDLNTGELFF; CDR3 DNA: TGCGCCAGCAGACAGGATCTTAACACCGGGGAGCTGTTTTTT
V gene: TRBV28; D gene: TRBD1; J gene: TRBJ2-5; clone size: once; CDR3 protein: CASSRRGQETQYF; CDR3 DNA: TGTGCCAGCAGCCGCAGGGGGCAAGAGACCCAGTACTTC
V gene: TRBV19; D gene: -; J gene: TRBJ1-3; clone size: -; CDR3 protein: CASIGARGNTIYF; CDR3 DNA: TGTGCCAGTATCGGAGCTAGGGGAAACACCATATATTTT
V gene: TRBV19; D gene: -; J gene: TRBJ2-1; clone size: -; CDR3 protein: CASSRQSSSGPYNEQFF; CDR3 DNA: TGTGCCAGTAGCAGACAGTCGAGTTCCGGTCCCTACAATGAGCAGTTCTTC
V gene: TRBV5-1; D gene: -; J gene: TRBJ1-1; clone size: -; CDR3 protein: CASSLMEATTEAFF; CDR3 DNA: TGCGCCAGCAGCTTAATGGAGGCTACCACCGAAGCTTTCTTT
V gene: TRBV7-2; D gene: -; J gene: TRBJ1-5; clone size: few; CDR3 protein: CASSLLSNQPQHF; CDR3 DNA: TGTGCCAGCAGCTTGTTAAGCAATCAGCCCCAGCATTTT
V gene: TRBV5-6; D gene: -; J gene: TRBJ1-2; clone size: -; CDR3 protein: CASSFRSKGGYTF; CDR3 DNA: TGTGCCAGCAGCTTTCGTTCCAAGGGGGGCTACACCTTC
V gene: TRBV3-1/TRBV3-2; D gene: TRBD2; J gene: TRBJ2-1; clone size: many; CDR3 protein: CASSQVLGCLAGRYNEQFF; CDR3 DNA: TGTGCCAGCAGCCAAGTTTTGGGGTGTCTAGCGGGGAGATACAATGAGCAGTTCTTC
V gene: TRBV19; D gene: TRBD2; J gene: TRBJ2-3; clone size: -; CDR3 protein: CASTPTSGTGNTQYF; CDR3 DNA: TGTGCCAGTACCCCGACTAGCGGAACGGGAAATACGCAGTATTTT
V gene: TRBV6-1; D gene: -; J gene: TRBJ2-1; clone size: -; CDR3 protein: CASSEATPGVDEQFF; CDR3 DNA: TGTGCCAGCAGTGAAGCGACCCCGGGTGTCGATGAGCAGTTCTTC
V gene: TRBV3-1/TRBV3-2; D gene: TRBD2; J gene: TRBJ2-7; clone size: -; CDR3 protein: CASSLLTSGSSYEQYF; CDR3 DNA: TGTGCCAGCAGCCTTTTGACTAGCGGGAGCTCCTACGAGCAGTACTTC
V gene: TRBV5-8; D gene: -; J gene: TRBJ1-5; clone size: -; CDR3 protein: CASTASVEVQPQHF; CDR3 DNA: TGTGCCAGCACCGCTTCGGTAGAGGTACAGCCCCAGCATTTT
V gene: TRBV7-8; D gene: -; J gene: TRBJ2-5; clone size: -; CDR3 protein: CASSLTRQYQETQYF; CDR3 DNA: TGTGCCAGCAGCCTGACTAGACAGTACCAAGAGACCCAGTACTTC
V gene: TRBV6-6; D gene: -; J gene: TRBJ2-5; clone size: -; CDR3 protein: CASSKPGQSGEGTQYF; CDR3 DNA: TGTGCCAGCAGTAAACCGGGACAATCAGGTGAAGGGACCCAGTACTTC
V gene: TRBV7-2; D gene: -; J gene: TRBJ1-6; clone size: -; CDR3 protein: CASTRGGFNSPLHF; CDR3 DNA: TGTGCCAGCACCCGGGGAGGATTTAATTCACCCCTCCACTTT
V gene: TRBV6-6; D gene: -; J gene: TRBJ1-1; clone size: -; CDR3 protein: CASSYSYGVTEAFF; CDR3 DNA: TGTGCCAGCAGTTACTCTTACGGGGTCACTGAAGCTTTCTTT
V gene: TRBV13; D gene: TRBD1; J gene: TRBJ1-2; clone size: few; CDR3 protein: CASSQYTGGTGYTF; CDR3 DNA: TGTGCCAGCAGCCAGTATACAGGGGGCACTGGCTACACCTTC
V gene: TRBV28; D gene: -; J gene: TRBJ2-7; clone size: -; CDR3 protein: CASSLSGHEQYF; CDR3 DNA: TGTGCCAGCAGTTTATCAGGCCACGAGCAGTACTTC
V gene: TRBV27; D gene: TRBD2; J gene: TRBJ2-1; clone size: -; CDR3 protein: CASTTIAGGPSEQFF; CDR3 DNA: TGTGCCAGCACCACAATAGCGGGGGGGCCCAGTGAGCAGTTCTTC
V gene: TRBV6-5; D gene: -; J gene: TRBJ1-1; clone size: -; CDR3 protein: CASSYSRTVNTEAFF; CDR3 DNA: TGTGCCAGCAGTTACTCCAGGACTGTGAACACTGAAGCTTTCTTT
V gene: TRBV7-2; D gene: TRBD1; J gene: TRBJ1-1; clone size: few; CDR3 protein: CASSLDRGTEAFF; CDR3 DNA: TGTGCCAGCAGCCTAGACAGGGGGACTGAAGCTTTCTTT
V gene: TRBV3-1/TRBV3-2; D gene: -; J gene: TRBJ1-1; clone size: once; CDR3 protein: CARSQGGGTEAFF; CDR3 DNA: TGTGCCCGCAGCCAAGGGGGGGGGACTGAAGCTTTCTTT
V gene: TRBV6-5; D gene: -; J gene: TRBJ2-1; clone size: -; CDR3 protein: CASSYYSSYNEQFF; CDR3 DNA: TGTGCCAGCAGTTACTACTCCTCCTACAATGAGCAGTTCTTC
V gene: TRBV5-6; D gene: -; J gene: TRBJ2-1; clone size: -; CDR3 protein: CASSPRRAGRYNEQFF; CDR3 DNA: TGTGCCAGCAGTCCGAGAAGGGCGGGAAGGTACAATGAGCAGTTCTTC
V gene: TRBV28; D gene: TRBD1; J gene: TRBJ1-5; clone size: once; CDR3 protein: CASRRTGYQPQHF; CDR3 DNA: TGTGCCAGCAGACGGACAGGGTATCAGCCCCAGCATTTT
V gene: TRBV29-1; D gene: TRBD1; J gene: TRBJ1-4; clone size: -; CDR3 protein: CSVRDRAGDEKLFF; CDR3 DNA: TGCAGCGTTCGGGACAGGGCGGGGGATGAAAAACTGTTTTTT
V gene: TRBV28; D gene: TRBD1; J gene: TRBJ1-1; clone size: once; CDR3 protein: CASSSNLGAGGRDTEAFF; CDR3 DNA: TGTGCCAGCAGTTCCAACCTAGGTGCAGGGGGCAGGGACACTGAAGCTTTCTTT
V gene: TRBV7-3; D gene: -; J gene: TRBJ2-2; clone size: -; CDR3 protein: CASKAGPLTGELFF; CDR3 DNA: TGTGCCAGCAAGGCGGGGCCCCTCACCGGGGAGCTGTTTTTT
V gene: TRBV5-1; D gene: TRBD1; J gene: TRBJ2-7; clone size: -; CDR3 protein: CASSYGQGEQYF; CDR3 DNA: TGCGCCAGCAGCTATGGACAGGGCGAGCAGTACTTC